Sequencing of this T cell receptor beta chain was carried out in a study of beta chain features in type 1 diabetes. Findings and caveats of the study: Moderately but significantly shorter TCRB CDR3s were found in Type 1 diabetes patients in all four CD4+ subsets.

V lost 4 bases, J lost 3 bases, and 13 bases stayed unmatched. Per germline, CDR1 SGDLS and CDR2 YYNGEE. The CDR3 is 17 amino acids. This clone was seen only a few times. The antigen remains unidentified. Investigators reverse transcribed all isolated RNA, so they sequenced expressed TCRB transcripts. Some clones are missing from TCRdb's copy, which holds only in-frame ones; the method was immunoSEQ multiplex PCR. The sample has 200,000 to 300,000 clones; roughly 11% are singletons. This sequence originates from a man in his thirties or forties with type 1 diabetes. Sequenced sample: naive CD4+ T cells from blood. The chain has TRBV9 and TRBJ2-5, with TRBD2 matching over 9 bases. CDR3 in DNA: TGTGCCAGCAGCACCCGCGACGGGACTAGCTGGGAAGAGACCCAGTACTTC. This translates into CASSTRDGTSWEETQYF.